This T cell receptor (beta chain) was identified in a study of vaccination and CD4 T cells after COVID-19. Overall study: After nasal swab PCR-confirmed SARS-CoV-2, roughly 9 convalescents had mild disease and one severe.

Regarding treatment: approximately nine-day PBMC culture with coronavirus spike peptide pools or control peptides (ViraFEST assay). With 4 bases clipped from V and 10 bases from J, the junction kept 9 bases outside the gene matches. The CDR3 loop spans 15 amino acids. CDR1 is MNHEY and CDR2 is SVGAGI in the germline V gene. The Oncomine TCR Beta short-read assay was applied to DNA of cultured CD4+ T cells. The template was genomic DNA from cultured CD4+ T cells. Each CDR3 protein is one row after TCRdb ran MiXCR on the PCR reads. The sample shows approximately 14,000 distinct CDR3 sequences, 70% to 75% of them seen only once. With regard to this clonotype: Its antigen is not identified.

Input material: CD4+ T cells from blood, cultured in vitro. This chain connects TRBV6-5 to TRBJ1-6, with 8 bases lining up with TRBD1. The receptor's source is a human donor who had recovered from COVID-19. CDR3 region: CASSFAGQDGSPLHF. DNA for the CDR3: TGTGCCAGCAGTTTCGCGGGACAGGACGGCTCACCCCTCCACTTT.